The 10 T cell receptor beta chains reported below all come from one sample, sequenced in a study of T cell responses to AZD1222 COVID-19 vaccine. Repertoires were generated with immunoSEQ multiplex PCR, while TCRdb's copy carries only in-frame clones and drops some. The sample carries around 60,000 clones, 81% recorded once. The input for sequencing was peripheral blood, taken 28 days after the second AZD1222 dose. The receptor source for this set is an adult who received the AZD1222 COVID-19 vaccine.

This chain links TRBV7-9 with TRBJ2-7, with D unresolved. This CDR3 spans 11 amino acids. CDR1 and CDR2 (germline): SEHNR, FQNEAQ (reference sequence). Trimming took 3 bases from V and 4 from J, leaving 4 bases between them. The CDR3 nucleotides are TGTGCCAGCAGCTTTATATACGAGCAGTACTTC. Its protein is CASSFIYEQYF.

This rearrangement joins TRBV14 to TRBJ1-1; D is uncertain. The CDR3 is 13 residues long. V was pared by 4 bases and J by 10 bases, with 16 bases between. Per germline, CDR1 SGHDN and CDR2 FVKESK. In DNA, the CDR3 is TGTGCCAGCAGCCCGACGGGGAGAAAAGGAGCTTTCTTT. Its translation: CASSPTGRKGAFF.

The CDR3, as DNA: TGTGCCTGGAGTGACAGGGGGGATACGCAGTATTTT. Amino acid sequence: CAWSDRGDTQYF. The rearrangement uses TRBV30 and TRBJ2-3; 8 bases match TRBD1. The J segment lost 6 bases and the V segment lost 1 base, leaving 0 bases of the junction unmatched. CDR1 is GTSNPN, CDR2 SVGIG, per germline (reference sequence). This CDR3 is built from 12 residues. Full variable domain (remainder filled in from reference TRBV30 and TRBJ2-3): SQTIHQWPATLVQPVGSPLSLECTVEGTSNPNLYWYRQAAGRGLQLLFYSVGIGQISSEVPQNLSASRPQDRQFILSSKKLLLSDSGFYLCAWSDRGDTQYFGPGTRLTVL.

The gene calls are TRBV7-2 and TRBJ2-7, with D possibly TRBD2 on 6 matching bases. The V end lost 5 bases, the J end lost 0 bases, and 14 bases lay between the germline ends. Germline V gene sequence: CDR1 SGHTA, CDR2 FQGNSA. This CDR3 has 15 amino acids. CDR3 nucleotides: TGTGCCAGCAGCCTTACTAGCTTAAGCTCCTACGAGCAGTACTTC. Translated: CASSLTSLSSYEQYF.

This clone has a handful of counts. The chain carries TRBV7-2 and TRBJ1-3; D is uncertain. The CDR3 totals 15 residues. Trimming cost V 0 bases and J 0 bases, with 6 bases left between them. CDR1 SGHTA and CDR2 FQGNSA come from the germline V gene. CDR3 loop: CASSLAASSGNTIYF. CDR3 DNA: TGTGCCAGCAGCTTAGCAGCCAGCTCTGGAAACACCATATATTTT.

V and J are TRBV28 and TRBJ2-1; maybe TRBD2 (9 bases). The CDR3 covers 18 residues. CDR1 and CDR2 (germline): MDHEN, SYDVKM. The V end lost 5 bases, the J end lost 0 bases, and 20 bases lay between the germline ends. In DNA form, the CDR3 reads TGTGCCAGCAGTGGGCTAGCGGGACAGGTGAGCTCCTACAATGAGCAGTTCTTC. Its translation is CASSGLAGQVSSYNEQFF. The entire variable domain, with the rest obtained from reference TRBV28 and TRBJ2-1, is as follows: DVKVTQSSRYLVKRTGEKVFLECVQDMDHENMFWYRQDPGLGLRLIYFSYDVKMKEKGDIPEGYSVSREKKERFSLILESASTNQTSMYLCASSGLAGQVSSYNEQFFGPGTRLTVL.

This rearrangement joins TRBV5-5 to TRBJ1-4, with D possibly being TRBD1 (5 bases). V lost 2 bases, J lost 10 bases, and 15 bases lay in between. The CDR3 covers 14 residues. Germline V gives CDR1 SGHKS, CDR2 YYEKEE (reference sequence). DNA of the CDR3: TGTGCCAGCAGCTTAAGAGGGGATCTGGGAAAACTGTTTTTT. Residues: CASSLRGDLGKLFF. Drawing the rest from reference TRBV5-5 and TRBJ1-4, the complete variable domain is DAGVTQSPTHLIKTRGQQVTLRCSPISGHKSVSWYQQVLGQGPQFIFQYYEKEERGRGNFPDRFSARQFPNYSSELNVNALLLGDSALYLCASSLRGDLGKLFFGSGTQLSVL.

The chain couples TRBV30 to TRBJ1-5; no clear D gene. With 0 bases removed from V and 2 bases from J, the gap between germline ends came to 5 bases. The CDR3 loop spans 13 amino acids. Germline V lookup: CDR1 GTSNPN, CDR2 SVGIG (reference sequence). Written as DNA, the CDR3 is TGTGCCTGGAGTGTGGAGGGCAATCAGCCCCAGCATTTT. Translation: CAWSVEGNQPQHF.

This sequence joins TRBV7-2 and TRBJ2-5; the D gene could be TRBD1 or TRBD2 (5 bases each). V dropped 6 bases and J dropped 7 bases, with 21 bases sitting between them. This CDR3 comprises 15 residues. Germline assignment: CDR1 SGHTA and CDR2 FQGNSA. The CDR3 here is CASRGIRVEAGTQYF. CDR3 nucleotides: TGTGCCAGCAGGGGGATCAGGGTTGAGGCGGGGACCCAGTACTTC.

This chain connects TRBV5-1 to TRBJ2-7; TRBD2 agrees at 9 bases. The V segment lost 5 bases and the J segment 4 bases; nucleotides outside the gene matches: 10. Germline-derived CDR1 and CDR2 are SGHRS and YFSETQ. The CDR3 is 15 amino acids. DNA for the CDR3: TGCGCCAGCAGTAGAAGTAGCGGGAGCGGATACGAGCAGTACTTC. Protein: CASSRSSGSGYEQYF.